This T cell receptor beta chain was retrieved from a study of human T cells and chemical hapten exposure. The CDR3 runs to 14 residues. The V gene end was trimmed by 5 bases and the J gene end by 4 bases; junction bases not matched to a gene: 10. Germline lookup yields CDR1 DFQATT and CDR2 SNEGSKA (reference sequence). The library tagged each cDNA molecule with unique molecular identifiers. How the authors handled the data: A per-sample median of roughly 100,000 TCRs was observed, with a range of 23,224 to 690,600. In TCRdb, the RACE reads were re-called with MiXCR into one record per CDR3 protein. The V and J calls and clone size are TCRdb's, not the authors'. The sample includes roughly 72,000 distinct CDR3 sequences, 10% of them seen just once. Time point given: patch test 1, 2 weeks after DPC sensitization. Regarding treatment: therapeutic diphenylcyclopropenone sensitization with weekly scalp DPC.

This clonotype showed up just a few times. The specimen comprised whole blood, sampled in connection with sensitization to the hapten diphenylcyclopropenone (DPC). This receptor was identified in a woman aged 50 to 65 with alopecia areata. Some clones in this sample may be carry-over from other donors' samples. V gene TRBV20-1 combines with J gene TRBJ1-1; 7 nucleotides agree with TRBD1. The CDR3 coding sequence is TGCAGTGCTCCCAAAGGAGGGGGCCGCACTGAAGCTTTCTTT. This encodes CSAPKGGGRTEAFF.